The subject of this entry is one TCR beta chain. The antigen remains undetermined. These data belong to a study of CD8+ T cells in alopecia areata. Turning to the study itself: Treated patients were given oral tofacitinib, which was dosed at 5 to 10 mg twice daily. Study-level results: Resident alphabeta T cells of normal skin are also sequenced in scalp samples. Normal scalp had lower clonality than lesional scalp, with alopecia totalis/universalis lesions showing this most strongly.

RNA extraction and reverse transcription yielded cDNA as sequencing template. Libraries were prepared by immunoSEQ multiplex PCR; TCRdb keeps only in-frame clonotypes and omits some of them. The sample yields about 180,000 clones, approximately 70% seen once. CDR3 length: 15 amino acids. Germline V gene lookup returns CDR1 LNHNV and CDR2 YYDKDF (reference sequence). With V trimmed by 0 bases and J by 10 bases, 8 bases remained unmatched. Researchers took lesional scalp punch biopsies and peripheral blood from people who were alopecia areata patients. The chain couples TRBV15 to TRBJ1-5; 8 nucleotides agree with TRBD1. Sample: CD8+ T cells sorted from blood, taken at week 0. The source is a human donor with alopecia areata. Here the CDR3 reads CATSRDRAGGLPQHF. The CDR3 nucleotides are TGTGCCACCAGCAGAGATCGGGCAGGGGGCCTCCCCCAGCATTTT.